Presented here are 13 T cell receptor beta chains from one specimen sequenced in a study of blood T cell repertoires in COVID-19. Profiling relied on immunoSEQ multiplex PCR, and the TCRdb table lists in-frame clones only, not all of them. The data hold about 99,000 clones, with approximately 89% observed a single time. The sample was peripheral blood. The receptors were gathered from a woman over 75 in a cohort sampled during active COVID-19.

This clone showed up just once. The rearrangement uses TRBV6-5 and TRBJ1-2; 10 bases map to TRBD1. Germline V gene data show CDR1 as MNHEY and CDR2 as SVGAGI. This CDR3 is 14 amino acids long. V was pared by 5 bases and J by 3 bases, with 3 bases of the junction left unmatched. The CDR3 region is CASSRTGGDYGYTF. The CDR3 region has the DNA TGTGCCAGCAGTCGGACAGGGGGGGACTATGGCTACACCTTC.

The chain carries TRBV28 and TRBJ2-4; TRBD1 agrees at 8 bases. V shed 8 bases and J 6 bases; nucleotides not matched to a gene: 9. The CDR3 spans 14 residues. The germline gives CDR1 MDHEN, CDR2 SYDVKM. CDR3 bases: TGTGCCAGCGGACGCCCGGACAGGGTAAACATTCAGTACTTC. Amino acids: CASGRPDRVNIQYF.

The V and J genes are TRBV19 and TRBJ1-1; 7 nucleotides match TRBD1. The germline V gene encodes CDR1 LNHDA and CDR2 SQIVND (reference sequence). This CDR3 comprises 13 residues. CDR3 DNA sequence: TGTGCAAGAGGGGGCGAATTGAGCACTGAAGCTTTCTTT. The encoded protein is CARGGELSTEAFF.

The chain couples TRBV29-1 to TRBJ2-5; 7 bases match TRBD1. Germline V lookup: CDR1 SQVTM, CDR2 ANQGSEA. V shed 1 base and J 5 bases; nucleotides not matched to a gene: 4. This CDR3 has 13 amino acids. This CDR3 is CSVEGQGRETQYF. DNA for the CDR3: TGCAGCGTTGAAGGACAGGGCCGGGAGACCCAGTACTTC. The variable domain in full, with the rest retrieved from reference TRBV29-1 and TRBJ2-5, is SAVISQKPSRDICQRGTSLTIQCQVDSQVTMMFWYRQQPGQSLTLIATANQGSEATYESGFVIDKFPISRPNLTFSTLTVSNMSPEDSSIYLCSVEGQGRETQYFGPGTRLLVL.

The chain is built from TRBV27 and TRBJ1-6; maybe TRBD1 (5 bases). CDR3 length equals 16 residues. Trimming removed 6 bases at V and 2 bases at J, with 14 bases between. Germline CDR1 reads MNHEY; CDR2 reads SMNVEV (reference sequence). In DNA form, the CDR3 reads TGTGCCAGCAGCGGACGTCAAGGGGCCTATAATTCACCCCTCCACTTT. Protein product: CASSGRQGAYNSPLHF.

The CDR3 DNA is TGTGCCACCAGCAGGGTCGGAACTCCAGGGGTTGGAGAGACCCAGTACTTC. It codes for CATSRVGTPGVGETQYF. The chain carries TRBV15 and TRBJ2-5, with a weak D call TRBD1 (6 bases). Trimming shortened V by 3 bases and J by 4 bases, and 21 bases separated the two germline ends. Germline-derived CDR1 and CDR2 are LNHNV and YYDKDF (reference sequence). There are 17 residues in the CDR3.

The V gene is TRBV5-1, the J gene TRBJ2-1, with D possibly being TRBD2 (5 bases). Germline CDR1 reads SGHRS; CDR2 reads YFSETQ. The CDR3 loop spans 15 amino acids. Trimming removed 0 bases from V and 7 bases from J, with 14 bases in between. The CDR3 DNA sequence: TGCGCCAGCAGCTTGGGTACTAGGGCTGGTAATGAGCAGTTCTTC. Amino acid sequence: CASSLGTRAGNEQFF.

V usage is TRBV7-2 and J usage is TRBJ2-7, with D hard to call. Germline CDR1 and CDR2: SGHTA and FQGNSA. This CDR3 is 14 amino acids long. Trimming stripped 1 base from V and 4 bases from J, with 11 bases between. The CDR3: CASSLGRNTYEQYF. The DNA of the CDR3 is TGTGCCAGCAGCTTAGGGAGAAACACTTACGAGCAGTACTTC.

This chain uses TRBV4-1 with TRBJ2-5, with D perhaps matching TRBD2 (6 bases). Per germline, CDR1 MGHRA and CDR2 YSYEKL. This CDR3 contains 14 residues. The V end lost 6 bases, the J end lost 4 bases, and 15 bases lay between the germline ends. The CDR3 spells CASRWRFGGETQYF. CDR3 sequence (DNA): TGCGCCAGCAGGTGGAGGTTCGGGGGAGAGACCCAGTACTTC.

The J gene is TRBJ2-7, the V gene TRBV2, with D perhaps matching TRBD2 (6 bases). Germline loops: CDR1 SNHLY, CDR2 FYNNEI. V was shortened by 9 bases and J by 5 bases, with 29 bases between the two germline ends. The CDR3 length is 17 residues. The CDR3: CASNGTPPRSWFHEQYF. CDR3 coding DNA: TGTGCCAGTAACGGGACTCCGCCCCGATCTTGGTTCCACGAGCAGTACTTC.

This rearrangement joins TRBV6-5 to TRBJ2-7; D is perhaps TRBD1 (5 bases). CDR1 and CDR2 (germline): MNHEY, SVGAGI. Trimming pared 6 bases from V and 0 bases from J, leaving 15 bases between. There are 15 residues in the CDR3. CDR3 residues: CASRGQVLSSYEQYF. Written as DNA, the CDR3 is TGTGCCAGCAGGGGGCAGGTTCTCAGCTCCTACGAGCAGTACTTC.

V usage is TRBV10-3 and J usage is TRBJ1-2, with a weak D call TRBD1 (5 bases). Trimming removed 3 bases at V and 8 bases at J, with 13 bases between. Germline V CDR1 and CDR2: ENHRY, SYGVKD. The CDR3 length is 13 residues. The CDR3 coding sequence is TGTGCCATCAGTGAACAGGCAGTACGGGGCTACACCTTC. Its translation is CAISEQAVRGYTF.

The chain recombines TRBV27 with TRBJ2-7; possible D gene TRBD2, 5 bases. CDR1 and CDR2 from the germline V gene are MNHEY and SMNVEV (reference sequence). The CDR3 length is 16 residues. Trimming removed 0 bases from V and 4 bases from J, with 16 bases in between. CDR3 bases: TGTGCCAGCAGTTTATCTCCCAGCGGAAATACATACGAGCAGTACTTC. Protein product: CASSLSPSGNTYEQYF.